The 21 T cell receptor beta chains below all came from one sample that was sequenced in a study of spatial heterogeneity in lung cancer. Time point of the sample: sample taken at primary tumor resection. Study findings and constraints: Within tumors, counts of expanded alpha and beta TCRs tracked tumor mutation counts.

Which antigens these TCRs recognize remains unknown. TCRdb analysed the 5' RACE reads with MiXCR anew, one entry per CDR3 protein. The sample holds more than 25,000 distinct CDR3 sequences; roughly 6.6% are singletons and the top ten take around 25%. The sample consisted of lung tumor tissue, taken at surgery. The receptors derive from a male donor with early-stage non-small cell lung cancer.

V is TRBV7-2 and J is TRBJ2-3, with TRBD1 as a possible D gene (6 bases). The V end was cut by 3 bases, the J end by 6 bases, with 13 bases between. Germline CDR1 SGHTA, CDR2 FQGNSA. CDR3 length: 14 residues. The CDR3 region has the DNA TGTGCCAGCAGCTTGGGCAGGGGTGGGGATACGCAGTATTTT. This encodes CASSLGRGGDTQYF.

This clonotype was recorded at least ten times. This chain connects TRBV27 to TRBJ2-1; 15 bases line up with TRBD2. The CDR3 is 14 amino acids. Per germline, CDR1 MNHEY and CDR2 SMNVEV (reference sequence). The V segment lost 5 bases and the J segment 15 bases; nucleotides outside the gene matches: 8. The CDR3 DNA reads as TGTGCCAGCAGTGCCGGGACTAGCGGGGGGTTAATGTTCTTC. It encodes CASSAGTSGGLMFF.

This chain joins TRBV5-6 and TRBJ2-3; D uncertain. The CDR3 is made up of 14 amino acids. The V and J ends lost 4 bases and 0 bases respectively, with 9 bases between them. Germline CDR1 SGHDT, CDR2 YYEEEE. CDR3 residues: CASSGLYSTDTQYF. CDR3 nucleotide sequence: TGTGCCAGCAGCGGGCTCTACAGCACAGATACGCAGTATTTT.

This clonotype appeared many times. The rearrangement links TRBV18 to TRBJ2-5; 13 nucleotides align to TRBD2. Germline V lookup: CDR1 KGHSH, CDR2 LQKENI. The CDR3 runs 15 residues. The ends lost 4 bases at V and 3 bases at J; junction bases unmatched: 2. The CDR3 protein is CASSRGLAGEETQYF. The CDR3 bases are TGTGCCAGCTCACGAGGACTAGCGGGGGAAGAGACCCAGTACTTC.

This clonotype came up many times. The V and J genes are TRBV7-9 and TRBJ2-3; 8 bases are a match to TRBD2. This CDR3 is 16 amino acids long. CDR1 and CDR2 from the germline V gene are SEHNR and FQNEAQ (reference sequence). After removal of 6 bases from V and 2 bases from J, the junction contained 10 bases not matched to a gene. The CDR3 sequence is CASRLTAGGHTDTQYF. The DNA for the CDR3 is TGTGCCAGCAGGTTAACTGCGGGGGGCCACACAGATACGCAGTATTTT.

By sample fraction, this clonotype is large. The rearrangement links TRBV7-9 to TRBJ2-3, with D perhaps assigned TRBD1 or TRBD2 (5 bases each). CDR1 is SEHNR and CDR2 is FQNEAQ in the germline V gene (reference sequence). The ends were cut back, 3 bases at V and 3 bases at J, with 13 bases in the middle. The CDR3 spans 15 residues. The CDR3 is CASSFRGRETDTQYF. The CDR3 DNA reads as TGTGCCAGCAGCTTTAGGGGACGCGAAACAGATACGCAGTATTTT.

This chain joins TRBV20-1 and TRBJ2-7; 7 bases agree with TRBD1. Losses at the gene ends were 6 bases for V and 1 base for J; bases not matched to a gene: 9. Germline CDR1 reads DFQATT; CDR2 reads SNEGSKA (reference sequence). The CDR3 sequence is 14 residues long. CDR3 residues: CSARQGARSYEQYF. Here the CDR3 DNA reads TGCAGTGCCAGACAGGGAGCCCGTTCCTACGAGCAGTACTTC.

This clonotype has at least ten counts. The rearrangement links TRBV28 to TRBJ1-5; 10 bases map to TRBD1. J lost 7 bases, V lost 5 bases, and 11 bases had no gene match. Germline CDR1 MDHEN, CDR2 SYDVKM. The CDR3 contains 16 residues. The CDR3 DNA is TGTGCCAGCAGTACATCGACAGGGGGCACGGAACAGCCCCAGCATTTT. It encodes CASSTSTGGTEQPQHF.

This clonotype was recorded at least ten times. The chain links TRBV6-5 to TRBJ1-5; D not resolved. The V gene lost 2 bases and the J gene lost 9 bases, with 8 bases spanning the gap. The CDR3 is made up of 12 amino acids. The V gene's germline CDR1 is MNHEY and CDR2 SVGAGI. The CDR3 reads CASSYPGGPQHF. The DNA for the CDR3 is TGTGCCAGCAGTTACCCAGGAGGGCCCCAGCATTTT.

This clonotype was recorded at least ten times. V usage is TRBV3-1 and J usage is TRBJ2-2, with no clear D. This CDR3 is built from 14 residues. CDR1 is LGHDT and CDR2 is YNNKEL in the germline V gene (reference sequence). Trimming took 3 bases from V and 6 from J, leaving 11 bases between them. CDR3 residues: CASSQLGPAGELFF. CDR3 bases: TGTGCCAGCAGCCAGTTGGGTCCGGCCGGGGAGCTGTTTTTT.

In regard to this clonotype: This sequence may be a read error, since a much larger clone differs from it by one base. V and J are TRBV5-1 and TRBJ2-7; D is unresolved. V was trimmed by 0 bases and J by 6 bases, leaving 7 bases between them. The V gene's germline CDR1 is SGHRS and CDR2 YFSETQ. CDR3 length: 12 amino acids. The CDR3 loop reads CASSLGFSEQYF. Here the CDR3 DNA reads TGCGCCAGCAGCTTGGGTTTCAGCGAGCAGTACTTC.

Comment on this clonotype: A much more abundant neighbour one base away suggests this may be a read error. This chain joins TRBV6-5 and TRBJ1-1; D call uncertain. The V end was cut by 6 bases, the J end by 9 bases, with 14 bases between. Germline V gene lookup returns CDR1 MNHEY and CDR2 SVGAGI. The CDR3 is made up of 12 amino acids. The DNA for the CDR3 is TGTGCCAGCAGATCTCGGTGGGGTCAAGCTTTCTTT. It is translated as CASRSRWGQAFF.

This clonotype has more than one count but fewer than ten. This chain uses TRBV6-5 with TRBJ1-2, with D hard to call. The CDR3 spans 14 residues. Trimming pared 5 bases from V and 8 bases from J, leaving 18 bases between. Germline CDR1 and CDR2: MNHEY and SVGAGI. This chain's CDR3 is CASSLLGPRGGYTF. CDR3 DNA: TGTGCCAGCAGTCTACTCGGGCCCCGAGGCGGCTACACCTTC.

This clonotype showed up many times. The chain employs TRBV4-3 and TRBJ1-1; D is possibly TRBD1 (6 bases). Germline lookup yields CDR1 LGHNA and CDR2 YSLEER. The V end lost 0 bases, the J end lost 7 bases, and 12 bases lay between the germline ends. This CDR3 comprises 14 residues. The CDR3, as DNA: TGCGCCAGCAGCCAAGACTACAGGGAGGATGAAGCTTTCTTT. This sequence encodes CASSQDYREDEAFF.

Note on this clonotype: An end of the junction does not agree with germline; a read error may underlie this. Here the CDR3 DNA reads TGTGGCAGCAGCCAGGCTATGAGGGGAACTGAAGCTTTCTTT. This encodes CGSSQAMRGTEAFF. The chain combines TRBV4-2 with TRBJ1-1; weak D call: TRBD1 (5 bases). The CDR3 covers 14 residues. Germline CDR1 is LGHNA and CDR2 is YNFKEQ.

This clonotype came up many times. The chain recombines TRBV15 with TRBJ1-1; D is perhaps TRBD1 (5 bases). V was shortened by 1 base and J by 3 bases, with 12 bases between the two germline ends. Germline CDR1 LNHNV, CDR2 YYDKDF (reference sequence). The CDR3 length is 15 residues. The CDR3 here is CATSRGGAGDTEAFF. CDR3 DNA: TGTGCCACCAGCAGAGGAGGGGCGGGAGACACTGAAGCTTTCTTT.

This clonotype was found many times. V is TRBV5-1 and J is TRBJ1-3, with D possibly TRBD1 on 5 matching bases. Germline CDR1 reads SGHRS; CDR2 reads YFSETQ. V was trimmed by 0 bases and J by 0 bases, leaving 13 bases between them. The CDR3 is made up of 17 amino acids. The CDR3 spells CASSLDQDSYSGNTIYF. Written as DNA, the CDR3 is TGCGCCAGCAGCTTGGACCAAGACAGTTACTCTGGAAACACCATATATTTT.

J is TRBJ2-5 and V is TRBV29-1; D is possibly TRBD2 (7 bases). The CDR3 consists of 13 residues. The V end lost 7 bases, the J end lost 2 bases, and 14 bases lay between the germline ends. Germline CDR1 reads SQVTM; CDR2 reads ANQGSEA. The chain's CDR3 is CSGAGQTQETQYF. The CDR3 bases are TGCAGCGGAGCGGGACAAACTCAAGAGACCCAGTACTTC.

This clonotype was picked up many times. The chain links TRBV10-3 to TRBJ1-5; D unresolved. Germline CDR1 and CDR2: ENHRY and SYGVKD. Trimming stripped 7 bases from V and 5 bases from J, with 12 bases between. This CDR3 has 13 residues. CDR3: CAIKSWGDQPQHF. The CDR3, as DNA: TGTGCCATCAAGTCGTGGGGAGATCAGCCCCAGCATTTT.

In this sample, this clonotype turned up a few times. The rearrangement uses TRBV19 and TRBJ2-5, with D tentatively TRBD1 or TRBD2 (5 bases each). The ends were cut back, 6 bases at V and 2 bases at J, with 16 bases in the middle. Germline assignment: CDR1 LNHDA and CDR2 SQIVND (reference sequence). The CDR3 loop spans 15 amino acids. CDR3 loop: CASSNTGTVQETQYF. The DNA of the CDR3 is TGTGCCAGTAGCAACACCGGGACCGTGCAAGAGACCCAGTACTTC. Filled out from reference TRBV19 and TRBJ2-5, the complete variable domain reads DGGITQSPKYLFRKEGQNVTLSCEQNLNHDAMYWYRQDPGQGLRLIYYSQIVNDFQKGDIAEGYSVSREKKESFPLTVTSAQKNPTAFYLCASSNTGTVQETQYFGPGTRLLVL.

This clonotype was recorded a few times. J is TRBJ2-5 and V is TRBV2, with a weak D call TRBD2 (6 bases). V lost 3 bases, J lost 0 bases, and 8 bases lay in between. The CDR3 is 14 amino acids. The germline gives CDR1 SNHLY, CDR2 FYNNEI. The CDR3 spells CASSDWGDQETQYF. The CDR3 DNA reads as TGTGCCAGCAGTGACTGGGGGGACCAAGAGACCCAGTACTTC.